One and the same sample provided the 2 T cell receptor beta chains below, sequenced in a study of OX40 agonist ivuxolimab in advanced cancers. TCRdb's table, derived via immunoSEQ multiplex PCR, lists solely in-frame clones and lacks some. The table shows about 100,000 clones, with 91% occurring only once. This specimen consisted of CD4+ or CD8+ T cells sorted from blood, obtained in a trial of the OX40 agonist ivuxolimab. Receptor source: an adult with an advanced solid tumor such as melanoma, head and neck, liver or kidney cancer.

The chain carries TRBV29-1 and TRBJ1-4; TRBD1 agrees at 8 bases. The germline V gene encodes CDR1 SQVTM and CDR2 ANQGSEA. The trim removed 6 bases at V and 6 bases at J, leaving 15 bases unmatched. The length of the CDR3 is 16 residues. The CDR3 is CSVKGGQGASDEKLFF. The DNA for the CDR3 is TGCAGCGTCAAAGGGGGGCAGGGGGCCTCGGATGAAAAACTGTTTTTT. Filled out from reference TRBV29-1 and TRBJ1-4, the complete variable domain reads SAVISQKPSRDICQRGTSLTIQCQVDSQVTMMFWYRQQPGQSLTLIATANQGSEATYESGFVIDKFPISRPNLTFSTLTVSNMSPEDSSIYLCSVKGGQGASDEKLFFGSGTQLSVL.

V and J are TRBV19 and TRBJ2-7; D is ambiguous. Germline CDR1 and CDR2: LNHDA and SQIVND (reference sequence). The CDR3 covers 14 residues. V shed 1 base and J shed 1 base, with 8 bases lying between them. The CDR3 here is CASSIGTYSYEQYF. For the CDR3, the DNA is TGTGCCAGTAGTATAGGGACCTATTCCTACGAGCAGTACTTC.